The 24 T cell receptor beta chains listed next were all sequenced from one sample in a study of OX40 agonist ivuxolimab in advanced cancers. The assay was immunoSEQ multiplex PCR, and TCRdb's table has in-frame clones only and misses some. In the table there are under 100,000 clones, 75% to 90% of which are singletons. Sequences were derived from CD4+ or CD8+ T cells sorted from blood, sampled in a trial of the OX40 agonist ivuxolimab. These receptors all stem from an adult with an advanced solid tumor such as melanoma, head and neck, liver or kidney cancer.

The rearrangement uses TRBV2 and TRBJ1-3; D call uncertain. The CDR3 is made up of 14 amino acids. Germline assignment: CDR1 SNHLY and CDR2 FYNNEI. Deletions cut 6 bases from V and 4 bases from J, with 13 bases between. This CDR3 reads CASSTRVFGNTIYF. The CDR3 DNA reads TGTGCCAGCAGCACTAGGGTGTTCGGAAACACCATATATTTT.

The rearrangement joins TRBV30 to TRBJ2-3, with 12 bases matching TRBD2. CDR3 length: 16 residues. CDR1 and CDR2 from the germline V gene are GTSNPN and SVGIG (reference sequence). Trimming at V came to 0 bases and at J to 4 bases, leaving 5 bases not matched to a gene. In DNA, the CDR3 is TGTGCCTGGAGTGTACCCCTAGCGGGGGGGCCAGATACGCAGTATTTT. This sequence encodes CAWSVPLAGGPDTQYF. The whole variable domain, remainder taken from reference TRBV30 and TRBJ2-3, is SQTIHQWPATLVQPVGSPLSLECTVEGTSNPNLYWYRQAAGRGLQLLFYSVGIGQISSEVPQNLSASRPQDRQFILSSKKLLLSDSGFYLCAWSVPLAGGPDTQYFGPGTRLTVL.

The rearrangement joins TRBV18 to TRBJ1-5; D perhaps matches TRBD1 (5 bases). The CDR3 length is 13 residues. Germline lookup yields CDR1 KGHSH and CDR2 LQKENI. V was pared by 3 bases and J by 5 bases, with 8 bases between. CDR3 region: CASSPLGDQPQHF. CDR3 coding DNA: TGTGCCAGCTCACCTCTGGGGGATCAGCCCCAGCATTTT.

The rearrangement joins TRBV10-2 to TRBJ1-5; no reliable D call. Germline lookup yields CDR1 WSHSY and CDR2 SAAADI. The CDR3 sequence is 14 residues long. Trimming stripped 7 bases from V and 0 bases from J, with 10 bases between. CDR3 sequence (DNA): TGCGCCAGCAACAACGGGCCTAGCAATCAGCCCCAGCATTTT. Protein sequence: CASNNGPSNQPQHF.

About this clone: A junction boundary mismatches the germline segment, possibly from a read error. Within the sample, other DNA sequences also encode this same CDR3. V is TRBV25-1 and J is TRBJ1-6, with TRBD1 matching 7 bases. The CDR3 runs to 17 residues. The germline V gene has CDR1 MGHDK and CDR2 SYGVNS. The CDR3 sequence: CASSEYKGGNYNSPLHF. The CDR3 DNA reads as TGTGCCAGCAGTGAATATAAAGGGGGCAACTATAATTCACCTCTCCACTTT.

The rearrangement joins TRBV7-9 to TRBJ2-3; 7 bases match TRBD2. V shed 2 bases, J shed 2 bases, and the junction held 4 bases outside the gene matches. This CDR3 spans 15 amino acids. Germline loops: CDR1 SEHNR, CDR2 FQNEAQ (reference sequence). The CDR3 DNA reads TGTGCCAGCAGCTTATCTAGCGGACCCACAGATACGCAGTATTTT. This translates into CASSLSSGPTDTQYF.

The CDR3 coding sequence is TGTGCCAGCAGGGCCAACAGCGATGGCTACACCTTC. Translation: CASRANSDGYTF. The V call is TRBV2, the J call TRBJ1-2; D is uncertain. Germline CDR1 reads SNHLY; CDR2 reads FYNNEI. V was clipped by 6 bases and J by 6 bases, with 11 bases between them. CDR3 size: 12 residues. Full variable domain (missing parts from reference TRBV2 and TRBJ1-2): EPEVTQTPSHQVTQMGQEVILRCVPISNHLYFYWYRQILGQKVEFLVSFYNNEISEKSEIFDDQFSVERPDGSNFTLKIRSTKLEDSAMYFCASRANSDGYTFGSGTRLTVV.

This clone was counted only a few times. The gene calls are TRBV19 and TRBJ1-1; TRBD1 is a possible D gene (6 bases). CDR1 is LNHDA, CDR2 SQIVND, per germline (reference sequence). The CDR3 covers 16 residues. Trimming took 6 bases from V and 6 from J, leaving 23 bases between them. This CDR3 reads CASRIRVGAASAEAFF. The DNA for the CDR3 is TGTGCCAGTAGGATTAGAGTGGGGGCTGCATCGGCTGAAGCTTTCTTT.

This clone came up a few times. The rearrangement joins TRBV6-5 to TRBJ1-3; tentative D call: TRBD1 (6 bases). The CDR3 consists of 16 residues. The V gene's germline CDR1 is MNHEY and CDR2 SVGAGI. Trimming stripped 2 bases from V and 0 bases from J, with 11 bases between. CDR3 nucleotide sequence: TGTGCCAGCAGTTACGGACAGCCGAGCTCTGGAAACACCATATATTTT. Translation: CASSYGQPSSGNTIYF.

The chain recombines TRBV29-1 with TRBJ1-2, with a weak D call TRBD1 (5 bases). Germline V CDR1 and CDR2: SQVTM, ANQGSEA. The CDR3 extends over 13 amino acids. V gave up 7 bases and J gave up 2 bases, with 14 bases separating them. The CDR3 loop reads CSGGARDNYGYTF. The CDR3 DNA follows: TGCAGCGGGGGCGCTAGGGACAACTATGGCTACACCTTC.

V and J are TRBV7-9 and TRBJ2-6; perhaps TRBD2 as D (6 bases). V lost 6 bases and J 4 bases, leaving 19 bases between the germline ends. There are 17 residues in the CDR3. In germline, CDR1 is SEHNR, CDR2 FQNEAQ (reference sequence). In nucleotides, the CDR3 is TGTGCCAGCAGACCTAAGGGGTTGGCGGGAGGGGCCAACGTCCTGACTTTC. Translated, it gives CASRPKGLAGGANVLTF.

This clone occurred a few times. The genes are TRBV6-1 and TRBJ1-6; D not resolved. Germline-derived CDR1 and CDR2 are MNHNS and SASEGT. The CDR3 consists of 13 residues. V dropped 3 bases and J dropped 1 base, with 1 base sitting between them. Here the CDR3 reads CASSESYNSPLHF. CDR3 nucleotides: TGTGCCAGCAGTGAGTCCTATAATTCACCCCTCCACTTT.

This clone was recorded a few times. The chain couples TRBV11-2 to TRBJ1-6; 8 bases match TRBD1. V dropped 0 bases and J dropped 7; count of bases not matched to a gene: 2. CDR1 SGHAT and CDR2 FQNNGV come from the germline V gene. CDR3 size: 15 residues. As DNA, the CDR3 is TGTGCCAGCAGCTTAGAGTGGACAGGGAATTCACCCCTCCACTTT. Amino acids: CASSLEWTGNSPLHF.

The chain carries TRBV2 and TRBJ1-2; D call uncertain. CDR1 SNHLY and CDR2 FYNNEI come from the germline V gene. The V and J ends lost 6 bases and 5 bases respectively, with 10 bases between them. This CDR3 has 12 residues. For the CDR3, the DNA is TGTGCCAGCAGAACGGCGGGGTATGGCTACACCTTC. It is translated as CASRTAGYGYTF.

The chain joins TRBV27 to TRBJ2-3; tentatively, D is TRBD2 (6 bases). Germline V lookup: CDR1 MNHEY, CDR2 SMNVEV (reference sequence). Trimming took off 3 bases at V and 1 base at J, with 17 bases between the two ends. The CDR3 totals 17 residues. The DNA of the CDR3 is TGTGCCAGCAGTTTCGAGACTTGGGGGGTAGGCACAGATACGCAGTATTTT. Encoded protein: CASSFETWGVGTDTQYF.

This chain connects TRBV9 to TRBJ1-1, with D unresolved. Per the germline V gene, CDR1 is SGDLS and CDR2 is YYNGEE. This CDR3 has 14 amino acids. Trimming cost V 0 bases and J 0 bases, with 6 bases left between them. CDR3 in amino acids: CASSVDGMNTEAFF. CDR3 DNA sequence: TGTGCCAGCAGCGTAGACGGCATGAACACTGAAGCTTTCTTT.

The V and J genes are TRBV7-7 and TRBJ2-3; no reliable D call. CDR1 is SSHAT and CDR2 is FNYEAQ in the germline V gene (reference sequence). V shed 1 base and J shed 2 bases, with 16 bases lying between them. The CDR3 totals 17 residues. CDR3: CASSLGVGHTDTDTQYF. CDR3 bases: TGTGCCAGCAGCTTAGGGGTGGGCCATACCGACACAGATACGCAGTATTTT.

This clone was picked up one time. V usage is TRBV4-1 and J usage is TRBJ2-3; D call uncertain. The V gene lost 4 bases and the J gene lost 0 bases, with 14 bases spanning the gap. Germline CDR1 MGHRA, CDR2 YSYEKL. This CDR3 comprises 16 residues. CDR3 DNA: TGCGCCAGCAGCCGCGACGGTGCCCCTAGCACAGATACGCAGTATTTT. Protein sequence: CASSRDGAPSTDTQYF.

In its sample, this clone was seen a few times. The chain links TRBV10-3 to TRBJ1-5; no clear D gene. This CDR3 has 15 amino acids. Germline V gives CDR1 ENHRY, CDR2 SYGVKD. V was shortened by 3 bases and J by 6 bases, with 15 bases between the two germline ends. The CDR3 nucleotides are TGTGCCATCAGTGATGGAGGCGGGGAGGGTCAGCCCCAGCATTTT. It codes for CAISDGGGEGQPQHF.

The chain has TRBV19 and TRBJ1-3; D is unclear. With 5 bases removed from V and 0 bases from J, the gap between germline ends came to 11 bases. There are 15 residues in the CDR3. Germline-derived CDR1 and CDR2 are LNHDA and SQIVND (reference sequence). CDR3 region: CASSSRLISGNTIYF. DNA of the CDR3: TGTGCCAGTAGTTCGCGACTGATCTCTGGAAACACCATATATTTT.

This clone was recorded once. This chain uses TRBV28 with TRBJ1-6; the match to TRBD1 covers 10 bases. Germline V CDR1 and CDR2: MDHEN, SYDVKM. This CDR3 contains 16 residues. The V gene end was trimmed by 3 bases and the J gene end by 9 bases; junction bases not matched to a gene: 8. In DNA, the CDR3 is TGTGCCAGCAGTTTGGCGGGACAGGGGCGAGTTTCACCCCTCCACTTT. Its protein product is CASSLAGQGRVSPLHF.

This rearrangement joins TRBV5-1 to TRBJ1-2; D possibly corresponds to TRBD1 (5 bases). The CDR3 totals 16 residues. The V gene's germline CDR1 is SGHRS and CDR2 YFSETQ. V lost 4 bases to trimming and J lost 4 bases, with 20 bases between them. CDR3 coding DNA: TGCGCCAGCAGCCCTGGGGACTCCCGAGAATTCTATGGCTACACCTTC. This codes for CASSPGDSREFYGYTF.

V usage is TRBV6-1 and J usage is TRBJ1-5; 9 bases are shared with TRBD1. This CDR3 is built from 15 residues. The germline V gene encodes CDR1 MNHNS and CDR2 SASEGT. The V gene end was trimmed by 2 bases and the J gene end by 4 bases; junction bases not matched to a gene: 3. CDR3 loop: CASSESGQGNQPQHF. CDR3 DNA: TGTGCCAGCAGTGAATCCGGACAGGGGAATCAGCCCCAGCATTTT.

Regarding this clone: Other DNA sequences in this sample translate to the same CDR3. The CDR3 is CASSPPGLRSGNTIYF. In DNA, the CDR3 is TGTGCCAGCTCACCACCTGGGCTTCGCTCTGGAAACACCATATATTTT. V and J are TRBV18 and TRBJ1-3; D is ambiguous. The V gene lost 0 bases and the J gene lost 0 bases, with 9 bases spanning the gap. This CDR3 is built from 16 residues. From germline, CDR1 is KGHSH and CDR2 LQKENI.